Below, one T cell receptor beta chain is given with its context. Antigen specificity is unknown. The V end was cut by 1 base, the J end by 2 bases, with 8 bases between. This CDR3 contains 14 residues. Germline values: CDR1 MNHEY, CDR2 SVGEGT. These data originate in a study of T cells in Graves' hyperthyroidism and ophthalmopathy. Study-level information: Sampling of peripheral blood happened at initial diagnosis, prior to any treatment. Study outcomes and limitations: Most thyroid clonotypes expanded above 0.001 appeared in blood too.

RNA transcripts served as the template for amplifying TCR beta CDR3 regions. A first-round RT-PCR of the TCR CDR3 used the HTBI primer set. MiXCR, applied by TCRdb to the multiplex PCR reads, yields one record per CDR3 protein. The table shows roughly 840,000 distinct CDR3 sequences, with roughly 40% occurring only once. This rearrangement joins TRBV6-2 or TRBV6-3 to TRBJ2-5; D is unclear. The source is a man younger than 30 with Graves' hyperthyroidism. Sequencing used blood. The CDR3 DNA reads TGTGCCAGCAGTTACTGGGGTCGGCAAGAGACCCAGTACTTC. Protein sequence: CASSYWGRQETQYF.